This T cell receptor (beta chain) was found in a study of cytomegalovirus exposure and HLA in healthy donors. While the first cohort had fewer than 850 subjects, the donors belonged to the separate validation cohort of over a hundred subjects. The data were produced by immunoSEQ multiplex PCR, yet TCRdb's version contains in-frame clones alone and is incomplete. The sample includes around 300,000 clones, around 90% of them seen just once. V was clipped by 4 bases and J by 4 bases; unmatched bases: 7. Germline V gene sequence: CDR1 SGDLS, CDR2 YYNGEE. The CDR3 sequence is 15 residues long. As concerns this clone: Antigen specificity is unknown.

Study findings and constraints: The study put 150 or so TCR beta chains on its list as cytomegalovirus-associated.

The chain uses TRBV9 and TRBJ1-3, with TRBD1 identical over 8 bases. The sequence was obtained from a woman in her 30s in good health and CMV-seropositive. The sample comprised PBMCs. The DNA for the CDR3 is TGTGCCAGCAGCTCGACAGGGGCGCTGGGAAACACCATATATTTT. The encoded protein is CASSSTGALGNTIYF.